Shown below are 2 T cell receptor beta chains from a single sample sequenced in a study of PD-1 blockade in classical Hodgkin lymphoma. Some clones are missing from TCRdb's copy, which holds only in-frame ones; the method was immunoSEQ multiplex PCR. The data show about 97,000 clones, approximately 80% seen once. All patients relapsed after autologous stem cell transplantation, and brentuximab vedotin exposure varied. Specimen: peripheral blood mononuclear cells (PBMCs), collected at baseline. Receptor source: a human donor with classical Hodgkin lymphoma.

The rearrangement links TRBV19 to TRBJ1-2; the D is unclear. The CDR3 sequence is 14 residues long. V lost 6 bases and J 0 bases, leaving 11 bases between the germline ends. The germline V gene has CDR1 LNHDA and CDR2 SQIVND (reference sequence). In DNA, the CDR3 is TGTGCCAGTAGGGCAGACGTCACTAACTATGGCTACACCTTC. Translated: CASRADVTNYGYTF.

V usage is TRBV9 and J usage is TRBJ2-5; the match to TRBD2 covers 8 bases. Trimming at V came to 2 bases and at J to 5 bases, leaving 5 bases not matched to a gene. CDR1 is SGDLS, CDR2 YYNGEE, per germline. The CDR3 sequence is 14 residues long. The CDR3 nucleotides are TGTGCCAGCAGCGTCAGCGGGAGTGATGAGACCCAGTACTTC. Its translation is CASSVSGSDETQYF.